Following are 24 T cell receptor beta chains from one sample sequenced in a study of CD8 T cells in Susac syndrome. A quantity of roughly 0.5 to 1 ug RNA underwent reverse transcription using random hexamers. TCRdb called the immunoSEQ multiplex PCR reads again in MiXCR, with one record for every CDR3 protein. Of some 170,000 distinct CDR3 sequences listed, about 94% were seen once; the top ten hold 0.099%. Sequenced: CD4+ T cells from PBMCs. The receptors here all came from a human donor with Susac syndrome.

The chain joins TRBV28 to TRBJ2-3; TRBD1 might be the D (5 bases). The CDR3 runs 11 residues. Germline CDR1 reads MDHEN; CDR2 reads SYDVKM. Trimming stripped 7 bases from V and 5 bases from J, with 7 bases between. CDR3: CASKGVDTQYF. The CDR3 nucleotides are TGTGCCAGCAAAGGGGTAGATACGCAGTATTTT.

The chain recombines TRBV12-3 or TRBV12-4 with TRBJ2-3, with 7 bases matching TRBD2. The V segment lost 1 base and the J segment 7 bases; nucleotides outside the gene matches: 8. The CDR3 length is 15 residues. CDR3 nucleotide sequence: TGTGCCAGCAGTTTAGTTGGCGGGAGCAGGTATACGCAGTATTTT. This gives the protein CASSLVGGSRYTQYF.

The CDR3 sequence: CASSQDGAGALTDTQYF. DNA for the CDR3: TGCGCCAGCAGCCAAGACGGTGCCGGAGCCCTCACAGATACGCAGTATTTT. The chain is built from TRBV4-3 and TRBJ2-3, with D hard to call. The length of the CDR3 is 17 residues. Trimming pared 0 bases from V and 2 bases from J, leaving 15 bases between. Germline V lookup: CDR1 LGHNA, CDR2 YSLEER.

J is TRBJ1-5 and V is TRBV4-3; 8 nucleotides agree with TRBD1. Germline CDR1 reads LGHNA; CDR2 reads YSLEER. CDR3 size: 14 residues. V lost 1 base to trimming and J lost 9 bases; unmatched junction nucleotides: 5. The CDR3 is CASSQGTGMGPQHF. CDR3 DNA sequence: TGCGCCAGCAGCCAAGGGACAGGGATGGGGCCCCAGCATTTT.

CDR3 nucleotides: TGTGCCAGCTCACCCCCCGACAGCTCCTACGAGCAGTACTTC. Translating it yields CASSPPDSSYEQYF. The chain is built from TRBV18 and TRBJ2-7; a possible D gene is TRBD1 (5 bases). Germline CDR1 and CDR2: KGHSH and LQKENI. Between the trimmed V and J ends, which lost 3 bases and 0 bases, there was a span of 9 bases. The CDR3 loop spans 14 amino acids.

The chain couples TRBV5-1 to TRBJ2-2; D is unclear. Germline V gene lookup returns CDR1 SGHRS and CDR2 YFSETQ. V lost 4 bases, J lost 0 bases, and 7 bases lay in between. The CDR3 spans 14 residues. CDR3 protein: CASSPDPNTGELFF. CDR3 DNA sequence: TGCGCCAGCAGCCCGGACCCGAACACCGGGGAGCTGTTTTTT.

The chain carries TRBV20-1 and TRBJ2-3; D ambiguous. The V gene lost 6 bases and the J gene lost 7 bases, with 17 bases spanning the gap. Germline values: CDR1 DFQATT, CDR2 SNEGSKA (reference sequence). The CDR3 contains 13 residues. CDR3 loop: CSAGTRLGNTQYF. CDR3 bases: TGCAGTGCCGGAACCCGACTGGGCAATACGCAGTATTTT.

The chain employs TRBV13 and TRBJ1-3, with D possibly TRBD1 on 5 matching bases. The V end lost 5 bases, the J end lost 16 bases, and 24 bases lay between the germline ends. The CDR3 runs 14 residues. CDR1 is PRHDT, CDR2 FYEKMQ, per germline (reference sequence). The CDR3 nucleotides read TGTGCCAGCAGCCGACCCATCAGGGAACACGGTTTCTATTTT. Residues: CASSRPIREHGFYF.

This chain links TRBV20-1 with TRBJ2-1, with TRBD2 identical over 11 bases. After removal of 7 bases from V and 0 bases from J, the junction contained 14 bases not matched to a gene. In germline, CDR1 is DFQATT, CDR2 SNEGSKA (reference sequence). The length of the CDR3 is 18 residues. The CDR3 protein is CSVPLAGGKRSSYNEQFF. Here the CDR3 DNA reads TGCAGTGTGCCGCTAGCGGGAGGAAAGAGGAGCTCCTACAATGAGCAGTTCTTC.

This chain joins TRBV20-1 and TRBJ2-7, with TRBD2 matching 10 bases. CDR3 length: 15 residues. V gave up 3 bases and J gave up 0 bases; unmatched junction bases: 5. The germline V gene encodes CDR1 DFQATT and CDR2 SNEGSKA (reference sequence). This CDR3 reads CSASHLAGASYEQYF. The CDR3 region has the DNA TGCAGTGCTAGTCATCTAGCGGGGGCCTCCTACGAGCAGTACTTC.

The chain joins TRBV14 to TRBJ2-2, with 10 bases that match TRBD2. Losses at the gene ends were 0 bases for V and 3 bases for J; bases not matched to a gene: 7. Germline CDR1 SGHDN, CDR2 FVKESK. This CDR3 has 18 residues. CDR3 sequence (DNA): TGTGCCAGCAGCCAAGATAAGTTCGGACTAGCGGACACCGGGGAGCTGTTTTTT. Translation: CASSQDKFGLADTGELFF.

The chain employs TRBV18 and TRBJ1-5; D might be TRBD1 (5 bases). Germline CDR1 reads KGHSH; CDR2 reads LQKENI. The CDR3 consists of 14 residues. V lost 0 bases and J lost 4, with 7 bases in between. CDR3: CASSPPSGNQPQHF. DNA for the CDR3: TGTGCCAGCTCACCACCCTCAGGGAATCAGCCCCAGCATTTT.

The V and J genes are TRBV7-2 and TRBJ1-2; possibly TRBD1 for D (5 bases). Germline V gene sequence: CDR1 SGHTA, CDR2 FQGNSA. V was pared by 0 bases and J by 7 bases, with 12 bases between. This CDR3 is built from 14 residues. CDR3 protein: CASSLAGHPRGYTF. In DNA, the CDR3 is TGTGCCAGCAGCTTAGCCGGACACCCCCGTGGCTACACCTTC.

The sample holds one count of this clonotype. V usage is TRBV3-1 and J usage is TRBJ1-5; 10 bases are a match to TRBD1. V lost 3 bases, J lost 4 bases, and 9 bases stayed unmatched. This CDR3 has 17 residues. CDR1 and CDR2 (germline): LGHDT, YNNKEL (reference sequence). DNA of the CDR3: TGTGCCAGCAGCCAGACAGGACAGGGGGGAGCTAATCAGCCCCAGCATTTT. This sequence encodes CASSQTGQGGANQPQHF.

The chain couples TRBV30 to TRBJ1-5; D is undetermined. The CDR3 extends over 15 amino acids. Germline CDR1 reads GTSNPN; CDR2 reads SVGIG (reference sequence). The V gene lost 0 bases and the J gene lost 5 bases, with 14 bases spanning the gap. CDR3 sequence: CAWSVRGVFDQPQHF. The CDR3 DNA follows: TGTGCCTGGAGTGTACGGGGTGTCTTCGATCAGCCCCAGCATTTT. Complete variable domain (other parts from reference TRBV30 and TRBJ1-5): SQTIHQWPATLVQPVGSPLSLECTVEGTSNPNLYWYRQAAGRGLQLLFYSVGIGQISSEVPQNLSASRPQDRQFILSSKKLLLSDSGFYLCAWSVRGVFDQPQHFGDGTRLSIL.

The chain couples TRBV5-4 to TRBJ1-5, with D unresolved. This CDR3 has 14 amino acids. Germline values: CDR1 SGHNT, CDR2 YYREEE (reference sequence). Trimming took off 0 bases at V and 7 bases at J, with 11 bases between the two ends. The DNA of the CDR3 is TGTGCCAGCAGCTTGGCTGGGAGTCGACAGCCCCAGCATTTT. It encodes CASSLAGSRQPQHF.

The gene calls are TRBV21-1 and TRBJ1-6; the table assigns TRBD1, which was not confirmed against the DNA. TRBV21-1 is a documented pseudogene. This CDR3 contains 14 residues. CDR3 bases: TGTGCCAGCAGCAACAGGTGGCGGGGTTCACCCCTCCACTTT. Translation gives CASSNRWRGSPLHF.

The chain is built from TRBV27 and TRBJ2-5; D is undetermined. CDR3 length: 13 residues. Germline V gene sequence: CDR1 MNHEY, CDR2 SMNVEV (reference sequence). V gave up 6 bases and J gave up 5 bases, with 13 bases separating them. For the CDR3, the DNA is TGTGCCAGCAGATTAAACTTAAAGGAGACCCAGTACTTC. This encodes CASRLNLKETQYF.

The rearrangement links TRBV12-3 or TRBV12-4 to TRBJ1-2; possible D gene TRBD1, 5 bases. The CDR3 totals 12 residues. Trimming cost V 4 bases and J 6 bases, with 9 bases left between them. The CDR3 reads CASSWGGNGYTF. The DNA for the CDR3 is TGTGCCAGCAGTTGGGGGGGGAATGGCTACACCTTC.

The chain joins TRBV5-1 to TRBJ2-1; TRBD1 matches at 9 bases. Unmatched junction bases numbered 4, after V lost 0 bases and J lost 9 bases. CDR1 and CDR2 (germline): SGHRS, YFSETQ. The CDR3 spans 14 residues. The chain's CDR3 is CASSLGQGGTEQFF. The CDR3 DNA reads as TGCGCCAGCAGCTTGGGACAGGGGGGTACTGAGCAGTTCTTC.

This chain uses TRBV18 with TRBJ1-6; TRBD1 matches 9 bases. CDR3 length equals 17 residues. Germline V gives CDR1 KGHSH, CDR2 LQKENI. The junction had 6 bases not matched to a gene; V was cut back by 6 bases and J by 0 bases. The CDR3 bases are TGTGCCAGCTCCTGGGACAGGGTGAGCTCCTATAATTCACCCCTCCACTTT. Protein product: CASSWDRVSSYNSPLHF.

Only one count was recorded for this clonotype. The V and J genes are TRBV5-6 and TRBJ1-1; 9 bases agree with TRBD1. Germline assignment: CDR1 SGHDT and CDR2 YYEEEE. The CDR3 extends over 15 amino acids. Trimming at V came to 3 bases and at J to 0 bases, leaving 3 bases not matched to a gene. The CDR3 spells CASSWTGDMNTEAFF. The CDR3 DNA follows: TGTGCCAGCAGCTGGACAGGGGACATGAACACTGAAGCTTTCTTT.

The chain links TRBV4-3 to TRBJ1-2; maybe TRBD1 (6 bases). The CDR3 length is 12 residues. Per the germline V gene, CDR1 is LGHNA and CDR2 is YSLEER. V was clipped by 3 bases and J by 6 bases, with 8 bases between them. The CDR3 region is CASSHRTDGYTF. CDR3 DNA sequence: TGCGCCAGCAGCCACCGGACAGATGGCTACACCTTC.

The V gene is TRBV20-1, the J gene TRBJ1-5; 10 bases agree with TRBD1. J gave up 6 bases and V 3 bases, and 2 bases lay outside the gene matches. Germline CDR1 and CDR2: DFQATT and SNEGSKA (reference sequence). This CDR3 is 13 amino acids long. CDR3 in amino acids: CSARTGGGQPQHF. In DNA form, the CDR3 reads TGCAGTGCTAGGACAGGGGGCGGTCAGCCCCAGCATTTT.